This T cell receptor beta chain was identified during a study of T cells after yellow fever vaccination. This CDR3 contains 13 residues. From germline, CDR1 is SGHTA and CDR2 FQGNSA. V dropped 0 bases and J dropped 2 bases, with 3 bases sitting between them. A single record per CDR3 protein comes from TCRdb applying MiXCR to the 5' RACE reads. The sample consists of roughly 30,000 distinct CDR3 sequences, roughly a tenth of them appearing once. This clonotype came up many times. This chain links TRBV7-2 with TRBJ2-3; D remains ambiguous. The sample here was PBMCs, either bulk or a sorted T-cell subset (CD4+, CD8+, memory, or dextramer-sorted; not recorded which), taken more than 13 days after the first yellow fever vaccination. This TCR was recovered from a man younger than 30 who received the YFV17D yellow fever vaccine. CDR3 region: CASSLAITDTQYF. The DNA of the CDR3 is TGTGCCAGCAGCTTAGCCATCACAGATACGCAGTATTTT.